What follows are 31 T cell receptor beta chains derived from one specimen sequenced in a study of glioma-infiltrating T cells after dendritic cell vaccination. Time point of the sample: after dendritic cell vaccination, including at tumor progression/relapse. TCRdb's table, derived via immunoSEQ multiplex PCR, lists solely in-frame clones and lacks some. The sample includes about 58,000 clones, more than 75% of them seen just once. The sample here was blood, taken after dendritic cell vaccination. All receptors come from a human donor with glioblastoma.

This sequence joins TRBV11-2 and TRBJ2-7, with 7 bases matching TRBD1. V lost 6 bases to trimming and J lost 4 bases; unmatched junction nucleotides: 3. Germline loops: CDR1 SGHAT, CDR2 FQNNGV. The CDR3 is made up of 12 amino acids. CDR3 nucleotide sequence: TGTGCCAGCAGGTCAGGGGGTTACGAGCAGTACTTC. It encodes CASRSGGYEQYF.

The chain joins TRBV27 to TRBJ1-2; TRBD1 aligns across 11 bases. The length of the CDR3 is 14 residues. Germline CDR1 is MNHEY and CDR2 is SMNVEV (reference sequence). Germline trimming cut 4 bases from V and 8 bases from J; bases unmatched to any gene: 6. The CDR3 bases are TGTGCCAGCAGTTCCGGACAGGGGGCAATCGGCTACACCTTC. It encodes CASSSGQGAIGYTF.

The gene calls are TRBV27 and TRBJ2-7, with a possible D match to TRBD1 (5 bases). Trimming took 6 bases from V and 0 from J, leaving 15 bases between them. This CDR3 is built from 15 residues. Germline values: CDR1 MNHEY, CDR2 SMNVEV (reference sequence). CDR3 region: CASRDRLAASYEQYF. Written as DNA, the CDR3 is TGTGCCAGCAGAGACAGACTGGCGGCCTCCTACGAGCAGTACTTC.

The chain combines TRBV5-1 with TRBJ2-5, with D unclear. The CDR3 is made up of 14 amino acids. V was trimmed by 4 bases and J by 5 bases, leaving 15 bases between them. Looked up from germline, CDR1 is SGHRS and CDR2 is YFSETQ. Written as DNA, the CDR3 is TGCGCCAGCAGCCATATGTCGGGTTGGGAGACCCAGTACTTC. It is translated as CASSHMSGWETQYF.

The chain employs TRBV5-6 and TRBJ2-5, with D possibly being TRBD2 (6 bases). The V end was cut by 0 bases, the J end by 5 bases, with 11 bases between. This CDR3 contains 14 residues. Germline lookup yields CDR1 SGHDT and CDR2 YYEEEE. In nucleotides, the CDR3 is TGTGCCAGCAGCTTGGGACTAGTGTTGGAGACCCAGTACTTC. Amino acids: CASSLGLVLETQYF.

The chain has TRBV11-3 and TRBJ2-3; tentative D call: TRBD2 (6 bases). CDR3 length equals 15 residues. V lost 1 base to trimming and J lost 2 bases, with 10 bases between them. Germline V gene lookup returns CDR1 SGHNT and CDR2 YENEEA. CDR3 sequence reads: CASSLAGGYTDTQYF. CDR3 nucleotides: TGTGCCAGCAGCTTAGCCGGGGGATACACAGATACGCAGTATTTT.

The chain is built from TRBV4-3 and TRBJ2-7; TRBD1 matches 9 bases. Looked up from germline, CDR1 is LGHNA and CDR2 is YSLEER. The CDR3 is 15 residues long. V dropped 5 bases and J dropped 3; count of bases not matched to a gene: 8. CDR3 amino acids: CASSVGQGPDYEQYF. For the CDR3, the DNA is TGCGCCAGCAGCGTGGGACAGGGCCCCGACTACGAGCAGTACTTC.

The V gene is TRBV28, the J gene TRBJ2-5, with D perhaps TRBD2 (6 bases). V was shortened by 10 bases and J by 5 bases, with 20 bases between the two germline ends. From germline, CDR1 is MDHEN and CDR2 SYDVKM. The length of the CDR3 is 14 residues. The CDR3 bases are TGTGCCATCCGGGACTTGACTAGGGGTGAGACCCAGTACTTC. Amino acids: CAIRDLTRGETQYF.

The CDR3 is CASRRRLAIDTQYF. CDR3 coding DNA: TGTGCCAGCAGGCGGCGGCTAGCGATAGATACGCAGTATTTT. The chain combines TRBV28 with TRBJ2-3, with a possible D match to TRBD2 (6 bases). Trimming left V 6 bases short and J 5 bases short, with 15 bases between. The germline V gene encodes CDR1 MDHEN and CDR2 SYDVKM. The CDR3 has 14 amino acids.

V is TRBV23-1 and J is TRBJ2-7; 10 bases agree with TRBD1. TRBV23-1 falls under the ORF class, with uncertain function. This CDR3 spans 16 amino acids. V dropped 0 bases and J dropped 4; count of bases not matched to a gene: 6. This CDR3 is CASSQSVGQGRYEQYF. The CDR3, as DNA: TGCGCCAGCAGTCAATCGGTGGGACAGGGGAGGTACGAGCAGTACTTC.

The CDR3 loop is CASRNSGQGAFNYGYTF. DNA of the CDR3: TGTGCCAGCAGGAACTCGGGACAGGGGGCATTTAACTATGGCTACACCTTC. The chain combines TRBV27 with TRBJ1-2; 12 bases agree with TRBD1. J was trimmed by 1 base and V by 6 bases; bases with no gene match: 9. CDR1 and CDR2 from the germline V gene are MNHEY and SMNVEV (reference sequence). CDR3 length: 17 residues.

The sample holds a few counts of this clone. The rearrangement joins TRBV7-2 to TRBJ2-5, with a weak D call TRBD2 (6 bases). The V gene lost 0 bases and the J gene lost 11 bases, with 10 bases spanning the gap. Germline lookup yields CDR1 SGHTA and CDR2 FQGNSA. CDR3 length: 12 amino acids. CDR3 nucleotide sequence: TGTGCCAGCAGCTTAGCGCGGGGTGAGCAGTACTTC. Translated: CASSLARGEQYF.

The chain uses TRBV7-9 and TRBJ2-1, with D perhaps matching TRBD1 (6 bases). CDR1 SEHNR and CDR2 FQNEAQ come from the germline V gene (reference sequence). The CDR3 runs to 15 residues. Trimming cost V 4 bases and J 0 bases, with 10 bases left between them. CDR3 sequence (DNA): TGTGCCAGCAGCTCTGGGGGCAGCTCCTACAATGAGCAGTTCTTC. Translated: CASSSGGSSYNEQFF.

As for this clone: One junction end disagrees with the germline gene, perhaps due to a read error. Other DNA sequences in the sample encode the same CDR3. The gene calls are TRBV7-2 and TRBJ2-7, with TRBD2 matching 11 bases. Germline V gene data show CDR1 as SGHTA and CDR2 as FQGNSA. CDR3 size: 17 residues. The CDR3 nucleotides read TGCGCCAGCAGCCCCAACGGACTAGCGGGTCGGTTCTACGAGCAGTACTTC. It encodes CASSPNGLAGRFYEQYF.

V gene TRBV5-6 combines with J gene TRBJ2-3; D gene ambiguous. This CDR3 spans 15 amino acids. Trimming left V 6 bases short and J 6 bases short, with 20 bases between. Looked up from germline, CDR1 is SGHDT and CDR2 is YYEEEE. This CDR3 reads CASINSGTPGDTQYF. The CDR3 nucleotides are TGTGCCAGCATCAACTCAGGAACCCCTGGGGATACGCAGTATTTT.

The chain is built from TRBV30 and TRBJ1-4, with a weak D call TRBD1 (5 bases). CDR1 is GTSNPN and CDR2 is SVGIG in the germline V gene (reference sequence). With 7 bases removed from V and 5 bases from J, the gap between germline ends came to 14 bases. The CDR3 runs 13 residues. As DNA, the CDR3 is TGTGCCTCTAAGGACAAGGGGAATGAAAAACTGTTTTTT. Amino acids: CASKDKGNEKLFF.

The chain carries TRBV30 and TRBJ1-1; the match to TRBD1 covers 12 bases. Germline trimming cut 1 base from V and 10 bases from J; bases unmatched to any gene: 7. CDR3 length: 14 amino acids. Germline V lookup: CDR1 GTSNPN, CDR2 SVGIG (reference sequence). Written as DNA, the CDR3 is TGTGCCTGGAGTGGGGACAGGGGGCATGTGCGAGCTTTCTTT. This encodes CAWSGDRGHVRAFF.

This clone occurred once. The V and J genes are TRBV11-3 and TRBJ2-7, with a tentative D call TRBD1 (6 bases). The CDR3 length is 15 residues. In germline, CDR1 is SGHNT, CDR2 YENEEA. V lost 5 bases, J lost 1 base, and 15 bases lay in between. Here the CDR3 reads CASSRDTYTSYEQYF. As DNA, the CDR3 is TGTGCCAGCAGCCGGGACACTTACACGTCCTACGAGCAGTACTTC.

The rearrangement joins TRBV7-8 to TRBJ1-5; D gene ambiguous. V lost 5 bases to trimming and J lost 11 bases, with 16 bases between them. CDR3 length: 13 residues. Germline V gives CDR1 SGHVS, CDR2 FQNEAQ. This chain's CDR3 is CASSPSLERTQHF. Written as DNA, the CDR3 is TGTGCCAGCAGCCCCAGTTTAGAGAGGACCCAGCATTTT.

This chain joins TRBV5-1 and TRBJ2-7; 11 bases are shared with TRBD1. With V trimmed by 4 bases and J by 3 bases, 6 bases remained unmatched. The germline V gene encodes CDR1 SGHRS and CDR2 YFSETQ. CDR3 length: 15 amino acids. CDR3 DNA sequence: TGCGCCAGCAGCCCAGGGACAGGGGGGCTCTACGAGCAGTACTTC. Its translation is CASSPGTGGLYEQYF.

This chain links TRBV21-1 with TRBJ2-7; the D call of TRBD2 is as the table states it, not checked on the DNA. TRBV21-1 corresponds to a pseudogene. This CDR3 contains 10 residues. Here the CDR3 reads CANYPYEQYF. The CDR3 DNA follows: TGTGCCAACTACCCCTACGAGCAGTACTTC.

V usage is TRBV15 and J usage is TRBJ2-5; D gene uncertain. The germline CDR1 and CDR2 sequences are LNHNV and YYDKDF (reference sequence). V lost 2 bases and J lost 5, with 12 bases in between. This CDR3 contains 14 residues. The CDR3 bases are TGTGCCACCAGCAGACCCACCGGGTCGGAGACCCAGTACTTC. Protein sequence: CATSRPTGSETQYF.

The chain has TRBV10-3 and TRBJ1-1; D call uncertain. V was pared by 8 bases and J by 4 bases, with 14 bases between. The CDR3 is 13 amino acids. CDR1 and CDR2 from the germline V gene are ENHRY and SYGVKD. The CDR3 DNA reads TGTGCCATCTCGGAGGAGTGGGGCACTGAAGCTTTCTTT. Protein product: CAISEEWGTEAFF.

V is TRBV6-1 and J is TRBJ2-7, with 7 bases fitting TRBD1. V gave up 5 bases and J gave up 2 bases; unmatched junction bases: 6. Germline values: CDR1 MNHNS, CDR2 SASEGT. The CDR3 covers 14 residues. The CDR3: CASSSTGTAYEQYF. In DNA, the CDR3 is TGTGCCAGCAGTTCGACCGGGACAGCCTACGAGCAGTACTTC.

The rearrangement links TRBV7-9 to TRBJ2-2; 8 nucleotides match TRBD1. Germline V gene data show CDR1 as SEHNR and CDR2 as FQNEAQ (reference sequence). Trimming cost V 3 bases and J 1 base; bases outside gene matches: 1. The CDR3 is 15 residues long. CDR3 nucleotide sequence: TGTGCCAGCAGCTTCGGACAGGGGAACACCGGGGAGCTGTTTTTT. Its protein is CASSFGQGNTGELFF.

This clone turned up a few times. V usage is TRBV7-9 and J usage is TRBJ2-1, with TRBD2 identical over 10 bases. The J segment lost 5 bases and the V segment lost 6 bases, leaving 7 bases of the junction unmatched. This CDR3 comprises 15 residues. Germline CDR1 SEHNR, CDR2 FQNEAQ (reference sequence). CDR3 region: CASRLGLAEHNEQFF. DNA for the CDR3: TGTGCCAGCAGACTAGGACTAGCGGAGCACAATGAGCAGTTCTTC.

The CDR3 loop is CASSLAGATDTQYF. The CDR3 nucleotides read TGCGCCAGCAGCTTGGCCGGAGCAACAGATACGCAGTATTTT. The chain employs TRBV5-1 and TRBJ2-3, with unresolved D. The germline V gene has CDR1 SGHRS and CDR2 YFSETQ. The CDR3 runs 14 residues. Trimming removed 0 bases from V and 3 bases from J, with 8 bases in between.

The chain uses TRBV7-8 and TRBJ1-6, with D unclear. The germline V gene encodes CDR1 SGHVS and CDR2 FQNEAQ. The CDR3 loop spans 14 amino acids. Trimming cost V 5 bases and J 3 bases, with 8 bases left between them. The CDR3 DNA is TGTGCCAGCAGCCTCCACGGCTATAATTCACCCCTCCACTTT. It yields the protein CASSLHGYNSPLHF.

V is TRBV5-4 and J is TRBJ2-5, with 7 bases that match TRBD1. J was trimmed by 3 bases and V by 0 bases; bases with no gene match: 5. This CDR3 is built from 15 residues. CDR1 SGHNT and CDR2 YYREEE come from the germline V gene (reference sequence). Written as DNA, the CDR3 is TGTGCCAGCAGCTTGGAGGGGCAGGGGGAAGAGACCCAGTACTTC. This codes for CASSLEGQGEETQYF.

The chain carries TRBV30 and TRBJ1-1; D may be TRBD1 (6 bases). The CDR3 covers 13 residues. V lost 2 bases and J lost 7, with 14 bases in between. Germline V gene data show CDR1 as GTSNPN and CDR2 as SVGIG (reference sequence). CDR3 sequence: CAWSLSLDSEAFF. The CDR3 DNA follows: TGTGCCTGGAGTCTTTCGCTGGACAGTGAAGCTTTCTTT.

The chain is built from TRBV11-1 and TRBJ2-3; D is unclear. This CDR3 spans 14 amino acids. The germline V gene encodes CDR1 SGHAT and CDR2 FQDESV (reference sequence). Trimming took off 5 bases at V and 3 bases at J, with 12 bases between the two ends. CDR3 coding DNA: TGTGCCAGCAGCCCCCGGTTGAGGACAGATACGCAGTATTTT. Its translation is CASSPRLRTDTQYF.